The 15 T cell receptor beta chains below all came from one sample that was sequenced in a study of response to subunit inactivated influenza vaccine. One entry per CDR3 protein results from TCRdb running MiXCR on the RT-PCR reads. This table has about 700,000 distinct CDR3 sequences, roughly 15% appearing once. The material was PBMCs from blood, obtained approximately 15 days before vaccination. The receptors originated from a man aged 50 or older who received an inactivated influenza vaccine.

This rearrangement joins TRBV30 to TRBJ2-6; 7 nucleotides match TRBD2. The germline V gene encodes CDR1 GTSNPN and CDR2 SVGIG (reference sequence). V dropped 2 bases and J dropped 2; count of bases not matched to a gene: 15. This CDR3 has 19 amino acids. The DNA for the CDR3 is TGTGCCTGGAGTAGTTTGAGGCGAGCGGGAAGGGCTGGGGCCAACGTCCTGACTTTC. It is translated as CAWSSLRRAGRAGANVLTF. Using reference TRBV30 and TRBJ2-6 for the parts outside the CDR3, the full variable domain is SQTIHQWPATLVQPVGSPLSLECTVEGTSNPNLYWYRQAAGRGLQLLFYSVGIGQISSEVPQNLSASRPQDRQFILSSKKLLLSDSGFYLCAWSSLRRAGRAGANVLTFGAGSRLTVL.

The chain recombines TRBV6-1 with TRBJ2-1; unclear D gene. Trimming cost V 6 bases and J 6 bases, with 21 bases left between them. CDR3 length: 16 residues. Germline CDR1 and CDR2: MNHNS and SASEGT. In DNA form, the CDR3 reads TGTGCCAGCAGCTCTCCCGGCGGCTCCAAGGGCAATGAGCAGTTCTTC. Translated: CASSSPGGSKGNEQFF.

The chain links TRBV5-1 to TRBJ1-2; no firm D call. V gave up 0 bases and J gave up 5 bases, with 5 bases separating them. CDR1 is SGHRS and CDR2 is YFSETQ in the germline V gene. This CDR3 has 12 amino acids. The CDR3 DNA reads as TGCGCCAGCAGCTTGGACGATTATGGCTACACCTTC. Protein sequence: CASSLDDYGYTF.

This clonotype was seen at least ten times. The chain recombines TRBV29-1 with TRBJ2-7; 7 bases fit TRBD1. V dropped 5 bases and J dropped 4; count of bases not matched to a gene: 5. CDR3 length equals 12 residues. Germline CDR1 SQVTM, CDR2 ANQGSEA. CDR3 nucleotides: TGCAGCGTTTTCACAGGGGAGTACGAGCAGTACTTC. It yields the protein CSVFTGEYEQYF.

CDR3 in DNA: TGTGCCAGCACCGAATCTGGGGCCAACGTCCTGACTTTC. It is translated as CASTESGANVLTF. This sequence joins TRBV12-3 or TRBV12-4 and TRBJ2-6; D call uncertain. The CDR3 is 13 amino acids. The V gene lost 7 bases and the J gene lost 1 base, with 5 bases spanning the gap.

This sequence joins TRBV5-4 and TRBJ1-1; D is undetermined. Trimming removed 0 bases from V and 3 bases from J, with 9 bases in between. This CDR3 is 14 amino acids long. Germline V CDR1 and CDR2: SGHNT, YYREEE (reference sequence). For the CDR3, the DNA is TGTGCCAGCAGCTTGGGTTGGAGGGACACTGAAGCTTTCTTT. This codes for CASSLGWRDTEAFF.

This clonotype was seen a few times. The rearrangement links TRBV12-3 or TRBV12-4 to TRBJ2-3; 16 bases line up with TRBD2. Germline trimming cut 3 bases from V and 0 bases from J; bases unmatched to any gene: 6. CDR3 length equals 19 residues. Here the CDR3 DNA reads TGTGCCAGCAGTTTCTCGGGACTAGCGGGAGGGCCGAGCACAGATACGCAGTATTTT. Protein: CASSFSGLAGGPSTDTQYF.

The V and J genes are TRBV15 and TRBJ1-2; the D gene is possibly TRBD1 (6 bases). This CDR3 spans 14 amino acids. The germline V and J ends were trimmed by 0 bases and 5 bases, with 10 bases remaining between them. Germline V gene sequence: CDR1 LNHNV, CDR2 YYDKDF (reference sequence). The CDR3 reads CATSRERGAYGYTF. In nucleotides, the CDR3 is TGTGCCACCAGCAGAGAGAGGGGGGCATATGGCTACACCTTC.

This clonotype was found many times. The chain is built from TRBV5-1 and TRBJ2-1, with D possibly called TRBD1 or TRBD2 (5 bases each). The CDR3 totals 16 residues. Deletions cut 3 bases from V and 4 bases from J, with 17 bases between. CDR1 and CDR2 from the germline V gene are SGHRS and YFSETQ. Here the CDR3 DNA reads TGCGCCAGCAGCTCTGGGGGTGGCTATACTTACAATGAGCAGTTCTTC. It translates to CASSSGGGYTYNEQFF.

CDR3 nucleotide sequence: TGTGCCAGCAGCCCAATGAGTTCCAATCAGCCCCAGCATTTT. It specifies CASSPMSSNQPQHF. This chain connects TRBV7-8 to TRBJ1-5; D is unclear. V lost 5 bases, J lost 3 bases, and 11 bases lay in between. Germline CDR1 is SGHVS and CDR2 is FQNEAQ. This CDR3 comprises 14 residues. The whole variable domain, remainder taken from reference TRBV7-8 and TRBJ1-5, is GAGVSQSPRYKVAKRGQDVALRCDPISGHVSLFWYQQALGQGPEFLTYFQNEAQLDKSGLPSDRFFAERPEGSVSTLKIQRTQQEDSAVYLCASSPMSSNQPQHFGDGTRLSIL.

This clonotype was observed a few times. This chain joins TRBV6-1 and TRBJ1-2; D ambiguous. With 6 bases removed from V and 8 bases from J, the gap between germline ends came to 10 bases. The germline CDR1 and CDR2 sequences are MNHNS and SASEGT. This CDR3 has 11 amino acids. CDR3 sequence (DNA): TGTGCCAGCAGACTTTTATCCGGCTACACCTTC. It encodes CASRLLSGYTF.

There are many counts of this clonotype. The chain is built from TRBV7-6 and TRBJ2-2, with 13 bases that match TRBD2. This CDR3 has 16 residues. With V trimmed by 2 bases and J by 5 bases, 2 bases remained unmatched. CDR1 SGHVS and CDR2 FNYEAQ come from the germline V gene. CDR3: CASSLLGLAGTGELFF. The CDR3 nucleotides read TGTGCCAGCAGCTTACTGGGACTAGCGGGGACCGGGGAGCTGTTTTTT.

V is TRBV7-2 and J is TRBJ2-2; 8 bases agree with TRBD1. Looked up from germline, CDR1 is SGHTA and CDR2 is FQGNSA. V lost 3 bases to trimming and J lost 5 bases; unmatched junction nucleotides: 5. The CDR3 runs to 15 residues. The CDR3 DNA follows: TGTGCCAGCAGCTTCCGGGACAGGCGGACCGGGGAGCTGTTTTTT. Translation gives CASSFRDRRTGELFF.

This clonotype was seen many times. V is TRBV25-1 and J is TRBJ2-3, with 11 bases aligning to TRBD1. This CDR3 has 18 amino acids. CDR1 MGHDK and CDR2 SYGVNS come from the germline V gene. The trim removed 1 base at V and 4 bases at J, leaving 10 bases unmatched. CDR3 in amino acids: CASSEWGVGQGASDTQYF. The CDR3 DNA follows: TGTGCCAGCAGTGAATGGGGGGTTGGACAGGGGGCTTCAGATACGCAGTATTTT.

This clonotype was recorded a few times. V gene TRBV12-3 or TRBV12-4 combines with J gene TRBJ2-1, with D perhaps TRBD2 (5 bases). Trimming shortened V by 3 bases and J by 4 bases, and 13 bases separated the two germline ends. The CDR3 consists of 15 residues. In DNA form, the CDR3 reads TGTGCCAGCAGTTTTTCGGGGAGATGGTACAATGAGCAGTTCTTC. This codes for CASSFSGRWYNEQFF.